A selection of T cell receptor beta chains follows, all from one sample in a study of T-cell reconstitution after alpha-beta-depleted transplantation in children. TCRdb re-called the PCR reads through MiXCR, storing one row per CDR3 protein. In the table there are 250,000 to 400,000 distinct CDR3 sequences, around 20% of which are singletons. The input for sequencing was PBMCs, mostly from graft donor cells, taken 180 days after TCRalphabeta/CD19-depleted stem cell transplant. All receptors come from a male patient aged 5 to 17 who had a stem cell transplant for acute lymphoblastic leukemia, so the T cells may come from the graft donor. Both conserved end residues are part of each CDR3. The D gene is left open where the match is weak. Part of the rows lack a size; the others show once, few, many or a class for expanded clones.

CDR3nt | CDR3aa | abundance | j_gene | v_gene | d_gene
TGTGCCAGCAGCTTTATGCTGACTGAGTCCACAGATACGCAGTATTTT | CASSFMLTESTDTQYF | - | TRBJ2-3 | TRBV7-8 | -
TGCAGTGCTAGGGGAGGACACCCCAGCTCTGGGGCCAACGTCCTGACTTTC | CSARGGHPSSGANVLTF | - | TRBJ2-6 | TRBV20-1 | -
TGCGCCAGCAGCTTATATTCCGGAGGCTCTGGGGCCAACGTCCTGACTTTC | CASSLYSGGSGANVLTF | few | TRBJ2-6 | TRBV5-1 | -
TGTGCCAGCAGTCCCGGCACAGATACGCAGTATTTT | CASSPGTDTQYF | many | TRBJ2-3 | TRBV12-3/TRBV12-4 | -
TGTGCCAGCAGCTTGTCCCCCTCCAACGTCCTGACTTTC | CASSLSPSNVLTF | - | TRBJ2-6 | TRBV5-6 | -
TGTGCCAGCAGCTTAGAGACGGGAGGGCAAGGCGAGCAGTACTTC | CASSLETGGQGEQYF | - | TRBJ2-7 | TRBV7-6 | TRBD2
TGCGCCAGCAGCTTGCTGGGGCCGGGACAGGCTAACTATGGCTACACCTTC | CASSLLGPGQANYGYTF | - | TRBJ1-2 | TRBV5-1 | TRBD1
TGCAGTGCTAGAAATCCGGGCCTCTCCTACGAGCAGTACTTC | CSARNPGLSYEQYF | few | TRBJ2-7 | TRBV20-1 | -
TGTGCCAGCACCGCTACCGGGACAGCCGTCAGGTCAACCTACGAGCAGTACTTC | CASTATGTAVRSTYEQYF | - | TRBJ2-7 | TRBV6-1 | TRBD1
TGCGCCAGCAGCCAAAGCCTTCTAGCAAGCTCCTACAATGAGCAGTTCTTC | CASSQSLLASSYNEQFF | - | TRBJ2-1 | TRBV4-1 | -
TGTGCCAGCAGCTTGGCCGGGACTATCGAGCAGTACTTC | CASSLAGTIEQYF | - | TRBJ2-7 | TRBV5-6 | TRBD2
TGCAGTGCTAGAGATTTCCTAGGGGGACGGAATGAGCAGTTCTTC | CSARDFLGGRNEQFF | - | TRBJ2-1 | TRBV20-1 | -
TGTGCCAGCAGTCCGACTAGCGGGAGACGGGTCTGGGTTTACGAGCAGTACTTC | CASSPTSGRRVWVYEQYF | few | TRBJ2-7 | TRBV12-3/TRBV12-4 | TRBD2
TGTGCCAGCAGCCCCGGCGTGTCCCTCGAAGGAGAGACCCAGTACTTC | CASSPGVSLEGETQYF | - | TRBJ2-5 | TRBV7-2 | -
TGCAGTGCTATCGGCAGGCGGGAGAAAAGGGGGCGGGGGTACGAGCAGTACTTC | CSAIGRREKRGRGYEQYF | - | TRBJ2-7 | TRBV20-1 | -
TGCGCCAGCAGCCAAGTCCGTCAGGGGGCGTCCTCGAATCAGCCCCAGCATTTT | CASSQVRQGASSNQPQHF | - | TRBJ1-5 | TRBV4-1 | TRBD1
TGTGCCAGCAGCGGAAATTCACCCCTCCACTTT | CASSGNSPLHF | - | TRBJ1-6 | TRBV7-9 | -
TGTGCCAGCAACCCGGGACTAGTAAACACCGGGGAGCTGTTTTTT | CASNPGLVNTGELFF | few | TRBJ2-2 | TRBV6-1 | TRBD2
TGTGCCAGCTCACCTGTTCGGAGGGAGACCCAGTACTTC | CASSPVRRETQYF | - | TRBJ2-5 | TRBV18 | -
TGTGCCACCAGTGATTGGGACGACAGGCCCTACGAGCAGTACTTC | CATSDWDDRPYEQYF | - | TRBJ2-7 | TRBV24-1 | -
TGTGCCAGCAGCTTAAATCACGAGCAGTACTTC | CASSLNHEQYF | many | TRBJ2-7 | TRBV7-2 | -
TGCGCCAGCAGTTCTAGATCTAGCGGGAGTTACGAGCAGTACTTC | CASSSRSSGSYEQYF | few | TRBJ2-7 | TRBV5-1 | TRBD2
TGTGCCAGCAGTTACGTCCGTTTGTCTGAAGCTTTCTTT | CASSYVRLSEAFF | - | TRBJ1-1 | TRBV6-5 | -
TGCAGTGCTAGGGGCGGGCCCGAGCAGTACTTC | CSARGGPEQYF | few | TRBJ2-7 | TRBV20-1 | -
TGCAGTATTCTTACCAGGGAGTTGTATGGCTACACCTTC | CSILTRELYGYTF | few | TRBJ1-2 | TRBV20-1 | -
TGTGCCAGCAGCCAAGGGGGCAGCTATGGCTACACCTTC | CASSQGGSYGYTF | - | TRBJ1-2 | TRBV3-1 | -
TGCAGCGTTGAAGACTCTGCGGGACAGAGTACCTACGAGCAGTACTTC | CSVEDSAGQSTYEQYF | - | TRBJ2-7 | TRBV29-1 | -
TGTGCCAGCAGCCCTGGGACAGGGGGCGAGTCTGAAGCTTTCTTT | CASSPGTGGESEAFF | - | TRBJ1-1 | TRBV7-2 | TRBD1
TGCGCCAGCAGCTCCCCGGGACAGGGAGTCTCTGAAGCTTTCTTT | CASSSPGQGVSEAFF | - | TRBJ1-1 | TRBV4-1 | TRBD1
TGTGCCAGCAGCCCTGAGGTGGGGGGACCGAATATGAACACTGAAGCTTTCTTT | CASSPEVGGPNMNTEAFF | - | TRBJ1-1 | TRBV3-2 | -
TGCGCCAGCAGCTTGGGACCGGGACGAAGGTTAGCCAAAAACATTCAGTACTTC | CASSLGPGRRLAKNIQYF | few | TRBJ2-4 | TRBV5-1 | -
TGTGCCAGCAGCCGCTTTACTAGGCAGAAAAACATTCAGTACTTC | CASSRFTRQKNIQYF | few | TRBJ2-4 | TRBV6-1 | -
TGCGCCAGCAGCTTAGTGGGACAGCCTAGCACAGATACGCAGTATTTT | CASSLVGQPSTDTQYF | - | TRBJ2-3 | TRBV5-1 | TRBD1
TGCGCCAGCAGCTTGGAAGGGTGGACAGGGGCTAACACTGAAGCTTTCTTT | CASSLEGWTGANTEAFF | - | TRBJ1-1 | TRBV5-1 | TRBD1
TGTGCCAGCAGGGCCTCGTTTGTGGCTAATGGAAACACCATATATTTT | CASRASFVANGNTIYF | - | TRBJ1-3 | TRBV6-1 | -
TGTGCCACCAGTGATTTGCTGAGCAATCAGCCCCAGCATTTT | CATSDLLSNQPQHF | many | TRBJ1-5 | TRBV24-1 | -
TGCAGCGTTGAAGATCGGCGGGGGCTTCGAGGCTACACCTTC | CSVEDRRGLRGYTF | few | TRBJ1-2 | TRBV29-1 | -